The present T cell receptor (beta chain) was sequenced within a study of blood T cell repertoires in COVID-19. Some clones are missing from TCRdb's copy, which holds only in-frame ones; the method was immunoSEQ multiplex PCR. The sample holds approximately 260,000 clones, just over 90% seen once. Clinical history as reported by participants underpinned cohort assignment. Germline assignment: CDR1 LNHDA and CDR2 SQIVND (reference sequence). The length of the CDR3 is 14 residues. V was clipped by 3 bases and J by 1 base; unmatched bases: 2. Sequencing was done on a sample of PBMCs or T cells enriched from blood (not recorded which). The clonotype comes from a woman aged 18-29 years who had recovered from COVID-19. This rearrangement joins TRBV19 to TRBJ2-7, with 8 bases that match TRBD2. The DNA of the CDR3 is TGTGCCAGTAGTATCGGGAGGGGTTCCTACGAGCAGTACTTC. Translated: CASSIGRGSYEQYF.